The source of this T cell receptor beta chain is a study of T cells in Graves' hyperthyroidism and ophthalmopathy. TCR beta CDR3 regions were amplified from RNA. RT-PCR in the first round (using the HTBI primer set) targeted the TCR CDR3. Via MiXCR, TCRdb re-called the multiplex PCR reads, giving one row per CDR3 protein. The sample includes a few hundred thousand distinct CDR3 sequences, approximately 14% of them seen just once. The germline CDR1 and CDR2 sequences are GTSNPN and SVGIG (reference sequence). V lost 6 bases and J lost 3, with 15 bases in between. The CDR3 is made up of 13 amino acids. In its sample, this clonotype was seen many times. Across 18 months, stable Graves' hyperthyroidism was marked by no progression to ophthalmopathy. Based on clinical symptoms, serum thyroxine and TRAb, thyroid ultrasound and orbital computed tomography, diagnoses were reached. PBMCs were sourced from more than 9 ml fresh peripheral blood.

This receptor was identified in a woman between 18 and 30 years old with Graves' hyperthyroidism. The material sequenced was blood. The J gene is TRBJ2-7, the V gene TRBV30, with D perhaps matching TRBD2 (5 bases). In DNA, the CDR3 is TGTGCCTGCACGGGCGGGCGCGGCTACGAGCAGTACTTC. Its translation is CACTGGRGYEQYF.